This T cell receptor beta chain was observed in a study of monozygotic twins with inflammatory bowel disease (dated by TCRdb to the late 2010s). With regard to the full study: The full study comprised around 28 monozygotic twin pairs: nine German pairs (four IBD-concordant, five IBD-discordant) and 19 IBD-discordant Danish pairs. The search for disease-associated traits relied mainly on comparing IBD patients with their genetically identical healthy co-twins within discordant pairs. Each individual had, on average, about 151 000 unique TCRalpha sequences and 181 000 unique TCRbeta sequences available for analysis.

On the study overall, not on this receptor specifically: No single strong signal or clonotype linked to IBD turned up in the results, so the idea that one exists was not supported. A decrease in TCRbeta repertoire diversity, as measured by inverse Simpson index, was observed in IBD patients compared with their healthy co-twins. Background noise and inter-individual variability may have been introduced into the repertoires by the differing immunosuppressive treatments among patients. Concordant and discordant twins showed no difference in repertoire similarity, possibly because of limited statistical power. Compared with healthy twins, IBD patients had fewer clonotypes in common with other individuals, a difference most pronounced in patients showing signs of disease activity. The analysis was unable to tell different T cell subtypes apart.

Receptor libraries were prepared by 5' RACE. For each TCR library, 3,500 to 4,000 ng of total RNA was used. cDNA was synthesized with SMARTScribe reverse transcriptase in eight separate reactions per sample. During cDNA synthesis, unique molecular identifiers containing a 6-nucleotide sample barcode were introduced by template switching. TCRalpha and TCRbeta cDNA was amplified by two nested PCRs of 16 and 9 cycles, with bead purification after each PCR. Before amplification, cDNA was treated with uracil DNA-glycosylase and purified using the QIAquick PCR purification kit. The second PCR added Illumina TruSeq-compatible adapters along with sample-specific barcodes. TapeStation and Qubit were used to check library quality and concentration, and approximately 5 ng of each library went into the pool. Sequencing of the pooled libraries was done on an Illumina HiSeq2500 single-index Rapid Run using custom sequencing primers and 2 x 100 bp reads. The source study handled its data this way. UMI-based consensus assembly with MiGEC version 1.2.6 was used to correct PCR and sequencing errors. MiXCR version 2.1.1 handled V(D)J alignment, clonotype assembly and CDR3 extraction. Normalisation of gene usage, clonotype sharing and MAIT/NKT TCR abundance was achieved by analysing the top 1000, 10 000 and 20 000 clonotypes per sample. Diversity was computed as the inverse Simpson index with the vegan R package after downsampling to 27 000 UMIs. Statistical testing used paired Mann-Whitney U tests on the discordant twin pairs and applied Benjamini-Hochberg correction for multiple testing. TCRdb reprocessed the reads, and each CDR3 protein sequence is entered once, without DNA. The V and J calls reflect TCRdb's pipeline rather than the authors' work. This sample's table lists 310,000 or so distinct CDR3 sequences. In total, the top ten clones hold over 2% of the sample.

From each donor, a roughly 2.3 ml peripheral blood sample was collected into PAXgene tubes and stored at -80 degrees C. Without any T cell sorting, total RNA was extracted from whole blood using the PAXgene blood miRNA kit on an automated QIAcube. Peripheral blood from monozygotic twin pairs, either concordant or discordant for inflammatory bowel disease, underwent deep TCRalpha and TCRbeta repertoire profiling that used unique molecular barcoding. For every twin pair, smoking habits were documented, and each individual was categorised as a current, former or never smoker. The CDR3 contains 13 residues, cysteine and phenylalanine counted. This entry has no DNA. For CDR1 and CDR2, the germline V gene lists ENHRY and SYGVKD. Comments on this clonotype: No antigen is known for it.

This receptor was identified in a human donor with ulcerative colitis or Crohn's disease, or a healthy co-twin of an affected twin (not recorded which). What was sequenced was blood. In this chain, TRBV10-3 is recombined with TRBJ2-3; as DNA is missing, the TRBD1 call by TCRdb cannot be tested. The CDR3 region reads CAIDSPDTDTQYF.